This T cell receptor beta chain derives from a study of read filtering for tumor transcriptome and immune sequencing (dated by TCRdb to 2018 to 2020). Study-level background: The cohort consisted of 17 to 20 male and over eleven female patients, with a mean age of around 66 years and an age range of about 40 to 85. Using the same bone marrow samples, the study compared TCR repertoires obtained by targeted immune repertoire sequencing with those obtained by bulk whole-transcriptome sequencing. One main goal was a read-filtering strategy for immune repertoire data, in particular deciding whether clonotypes backed by only one read should be removed. Under revised international staging, about eight patients fell into R-ISS I, more than 15 into R-ISS II and over five into R-ISS III. Whole-transcriptome libraries were prepared with the TruSeq RNA Access Library Prep Kit after DNase treatment. TCR-region mapped reads per sample ranged from about 3.5 to 10.27 million with IR-seq versus only 85 to 1273 with RNA-seq. Study-level results and caveats: Compared with RNA-seq, IR-seq captured clonotypes at much greater depth and more reliably, and a smaller IR-seq throughput was enough to identify most of the shared clonotypes. The sorted CD138-negative fraction was composed of a mixed bone marrow immune population rather than of purified T cells. When single-read clonotypes were removed, the proportions of shared clonotypes in IR-seq and RNA-seq correlated more strongly. Single-read clonotypes made up roughly 82% of clonotypes but about 3.6% of total reads in IR-seq, and about three quarters of clonotypes and 40% to 45% of reads in RNA-seq.

Bone marrow was sampled from every patient at the time of active disease. Bone marrow mononuclear cells were isolated by Ficoll-Hypaque density gradient centrifugation. Myeloma plasma cells were removed and CD138-negative cells were collected by negative selection after labeling with CD138 magnetic microbeads on a MACS separator. Flow cytometry with CD138 antibodies on an Attune NxT was used to check how pure the isolated cells were. TRIzol reagent was used to extract total RNA, and a NanoDrop spectrophotometer was used to quantify the extracted RNA. Paired RNA-seq and IR-seq were performed on each patient's CD138-negative bone marrow sample. This clonotype was counted many times. Its antigen is still unknown. Base qualities are not at hand, and no much larger clone is one base apart. Starting from approximately 0.4 ug RNA, TCR libraries were constructed with the Immunoverse kit using molecular barcoded adaptors that cover the alpha/delta and beta/gamma chains. TCR library preparation was performed with the same RNA that was used for transcriptome sequencing. TCR libraries were sequenced on an Illumina HiSeq 4000 with 2 x 150 cycles. On the authors' methods: MiXCR aligned TCR reads to human V, D, J and C references and assembled the aligned reads into CDR3 clonotypes, with quality filtering and error correction included. The tcR package in R was used for analysis of clonotype counts and gene usage diversity. For inspection of raw mapping reads, RNA-seq reads were mapped by STAR aligner version 2.5.3a onto GRCh37 of the human genome. To test the effect of sequencing depth on detected clonotypes, IR-seq fastq files were randomly downsampled using Seqtk 1.3. TCRdb ran its own pipeline on the public reads, namely fastp trimming at Q25 and MiXCR clone calling, and kept in-frame beta chains. Rows merge per CDR3 protein into single entries with the most common DNA and genes. TCRdb's processing, not the authors', yielded these V and J calls. The sample yields about 130,000 distinct CDR3 sequences; over 10% were counted once. Together, the top ten hold about 8.6% of the sample.

As encoded in the germline V gene (reference sequence), CDR1 is DFQATT while CDR2 is SNEGSKA. V lost 6 bases and J lost 5 bases, and the count of bases not matched to a germline gene is 8. Including the terminal cysteine and phenylalanine, the CDR3 comprises 14 residues. The CDR3 DNA has 42 bases and is translated from base 1. The chain is made from TRBV20-1 and TRBJ2-2; 8 bases in the junction line up with TRBD1. The sequenced material came from a population of CD138-negative cells sorted from bone marrow. Reading the label with the study, this specimen's cell subset or site is: bone marrow mononuclear cells depleted of CD138+ plasma/myeloma cells by negative magnetic selection. The source is a donor aged 40 or older with multiple myeloma. The CDR3 reads as follows: CSATQGARTGELFF. The DNA sequence follows: TGCAGTGCGACCCAGGGGGCGCGGACCGGGGAGCTGTTTTTT.